The T cell receptor (beta chain) under discussion was sequenced for a study of blood T cell repertoires in COVID-19. Study-wide context: Both acute and convalescent COVID-19 samples were obtained from the United States, Italy and Spain. Sample material is recorded as cDNA or gDNA derived from T cells, B-cell-depleted T cells, or PBMCs.

Methods used by the authors: The assay estimated nucleated cells by amplifying reference gene primers. Sequencing was performed with immunoSEQ multiplex PCR; in TCRdb, only in-frame clones are kept and a portion is missing. D and trimming were read from the DNA, whereas the V and J calls and clone size are those reported in that table. Of about 120,000 clones listed, approximately 71% are singletons. The V gene's germline CDR1 is SEHNR and CDR2 FQNEAQ (reference sequence). CDR3 size: 14 residues. The V gene lost 7 bases and the J gene lost 1 base, with 14 bases spanning the gap. V gene TRBV7-9 combines with J gene TRBJ2-7, with D possibly TRBD1 on 6 matching bases. This clonotype was sampled from a human donor in a cohort sampled during active COVID-19. The sequencing sample was made of peripheral blood. The DNA of the CDR3 is TGTGCCAGCACCGACGGACAGCGGTCCTACGAGCAGTACTTC. Translation: CASTDGQRSYEQYF.